These 19 T cell receptor beta chains originate from one sample sequenced in a study of T cells in Graves' hyperthyroidism and ophthalmopathy. Using RNA transcripts as the source, TCR beta CDR3 regions were amplified. With the HTBI primer set, the TCR CDR3 went through a first round of RT-PCR. TCRdb ran MiXCR on the multiplex PCR reads and lists one entry per CDR3 protein. The repertoire includes some 420,000 distinct CDR3 sequences, roughly 15% of them detected once, and about 5% sits in the top ten. Sequenced material: blood. The receptor source for this set is a young woman with Graves' hyperthyroidism.

V is TRBV20-1 and J is TRBJ1-1; no clear D. The germline gives CDR1 DFQATT, CDR2 SNEGSKA (reference sequence). This CDR3 region has 14 residues. The CDR3 reads CSQSLGLWNTEAFF. The DNA of the CDR3 is TGCAGCCAAAGTTTGGGGTTATGGAACACTGAAGCTTTCTTT.

This clonotype was recorded a few times. The chain carries TRBV6-2 or TRBV6-3 and TRBJ2-5; tentatively, D is TRBD2 (5 bases). The CDR3 contains 16 residues. Trimming took off 2 bases at V and 4 bases at J, with 17 bases between the two ends. Germline V gene lookup returns CDR1 MNHEY and CDR2 SVGEGT. CDR3 loop: CASSYGFRGRGETQYF. The CDR3 coding sequence is TGTGCCAGCAGTTACGGTTTCCGGGGTCGGGGAGAGACCCAGTACTTC.

This clonotype was seen ten or more times. The chain couples TRBV7-9 to TRBJ2-1; D is perhaps TRBD1 (6 bases). The V end lost 8 bases, the J end lost 2 bases, and 13 bases lay between the germline ends. This CDR3 comprises 14 residues. Germline V gene lookup returns CDR1 SEHNR and CDR2 FQNEAQ (reference sequence). The CDR3 coding sequence is TGTGCCAGCCCGGACAGTGGGCCCTACAATGAGCAGTTCTTC. This gives the protein CASPDSGPYNEQFF.

Notes on this clonotype: Just one base apart from a much larger clone, this may be a read error. The chain carries TRBV12-3 or TRBV12-4 and TRBJ1-3; 9 nucleotides line up with TRBD1. V shed 6 bases, J shed 3 bases, and the junction held 6 bases outside the gene matches. The CDR3 length is 15 residues. CDR3 sequence reads: CASSPDRGNGNTIYF. The CDR3 nucleotides are TGTGCCAGCAGCCCCGACAGGGGGAATGGAAACACCATATATTTT.

Many counts were recorded for this clonotype. The chain joins TRBV11-2 to TRBJ1-1, with TRBD1 as a possible D gene (5 bases). Trimming left V 7 bases short and J 1 base short, with 19 bases between. This CDR3 spans 16 amino acids. Germline assignment: CDR1 SGHAT and CDR2 FQNNGV. The CDR3 DNA sequence: TGTGCCAGCACCTCGCCGGGGGACTTAAGGAACACTGAAGCTTTCTTT. Translating gives CASTSPGDLRNTEAFF.

The J gene is TRBJ2-6, the V gene TRBV7-3; 9 bases align to TRBD1. The germline gives CDR1 SGHTA, CDR2 FQGTGA. Trimming at V came to 2 bases and at J to 0 bases, leaving 8 bases not matched to a gene. There are 19 residues in the CDR3. Written as DNA, the CDR3 is TGTGCCAGCAGCTTAGGGTTGGGACAGGGCTTCTCTGGGGCCAACGTCCTGACTTTC. Protein sequence: CASSLGLGQGFSGANVLTF.

This clonotype has a count of ten or more. The chain employs TRBV6-1 and TRBJ2-3; 9 nucleotides line up with TRBD2. From germline, CDR1 is MNHNS and CDR2 SASEGT. The CDR3 consists of 17 residues. V lost 5 bases and J lost 0; bases outside the gene matches: 9. In DNA form, the CDR3 reads TGTGCCAGCAGTTATACCTCCGGGACTAGCAGCACAGATACGCAGTATTTT. Translation gives CASSYTSGTSSTDTQYF.

This chain joins TRBV27 and TRBJ2-3, with TRBD1 matching over 7 bases. This CDR3 comprises 22 residues. After removal of 4 bases from V and 3 bases from J, the junction contained 28 bases not matched to a gene. CDR1 and CDR2 from the germline V gene are MNHEY and SMNVEV (reference sequence). CDR3 sequence (DNA): TGTGCCAGCAGTTATAGATTAAGGCCCCGACAGGGTATCGCCTTTGTAACAGATACGCAGTATTTT. Its translation is CASSYRLRPRQGIAFVTDTQYF.

This clonotype was found many times. The chain uses TRBV27 and TRBJ1-2; 7 bases are shared with TRBD1. The J segment lost 8 bases and the V segment lost 2 bases, leaving 5 bases of the junction unmatched. Germline V lookup: CDR1 MNHEY, CDR2 SMNVEV (reference sequence). The CDR3 covers 13 residues. CDR3 loop: CASSLNRGGGYTF. CDR3 nucleotide sequence: TGTGCCAGCAGTTTAAACAGGGGTGGCGGCTACACCTTC.

This clonotype was detected a few times. The V and J genes are TRBV5-1 and TRBJ2-5, with D hard to call. The germline V gene encodes CDR1 SGHRS and CDR2 YFSETQ. The V and J ends lost 4 bases and 2 bases respectively, with 12 bases between them. This CDR3 has 14 residues. The CDR3, as DNA: TGCGCCAGCAGCACGGCCAGGTATCAAGAGACCCAGTACTTC. This encodes CASSTARYQETQYF.

This clonotype showed up just a few times. The chain recombines TRBV3-1 with TRBJ1-2, with unresolved D. This CDR3 region has 13 residues. The germline V and J ends were trimmed by 1 base and 8 bases, with 11 bases remaining between them. Germline lookup yields CDR1 LGHDT and CDR2 YNNKEL (reference sequence). The CDR3 spells CASSQGKIRGYTF. The CDR3 DNA reads as TGTGCCAGCAGCCAAGGCAAGATTCGGGGCTACACCTTC.

This clonotype was detected only a few times. The chain joins TRBV20-1 to TRBJ2-2; 7 bases fit TRBD2. Germline assignment: CDR1 DFQATT and CDR2 SNEGSKA (reference sequence). The CDR3 contains 14 residues. With V trimmed by 3 bases and J by 6 bases, 7 bases remained unmatched. CDR3 sequence: CSASLAEWSGELFF. The DNA for the CDR3 is TGCAGTGCTAGCCTAGCGGAGTGGTCCGGGGAGCTGTTTTTT.

V usage is TRBV28 and J usage is TRBJ2-2, with D hard to call. Trimming left V 7 bases short and J 7 bases short, with 13 bases between. CDR3 length: 13 residues. Germline V CDR1 and CDR2: MDHEN, SYDVKM. The CDR3 here is CASTYQSSGELFF. The CDR3 DNA is TGTGCCAGCACCTACCAATCTAGCGGGGAGCTGTTTTTT.

Concerning this clonotype itself: Without the conserved terminal phenylalanine or tryptophan, this CDR3 likely stems from a read error. This rearrangement joins TRBV13 to TRBJ1-2; D may be TRBD1 (5 bases). The V end lost 1 base, the J end lost 3 bases, and 27 bases lay between the germline ends. The CDR3 length is 20 residues. Germline V CDR1 and CDR2: PRHDT, FYEKMQ (reference sequence). CDR3 sequence: CASSLEVSGILPSGHYGYTS. CDR3 DNA: TGTGCCAGCAGCTTAGAGGTGTCAGGTATCCTACCCTCGGGGCACTATGGCTACACCTCC.

There are many counts of this clonotype. The chain recombines TRBV12-3 or TRBV12-4 with TRBJ2-5, with D maybe TRBD2 (5 bases). V was clipped by 3 bases and J by 5 bases, with 19 bases between them. The CDR3 loop spans 16 amino acids. CDR3 residues: CASSLIGISAVETQYF. CDR3 nucleotides: TGTGCCAGCAGTTTGATCGGAATCTCAGCGGTCGAGACCCAGTACTTC.

This clonotype was seen repeatedly, ten times or more. The V call is TRBV28, the J call TRBJ2-7, with D unresolved. V shed 7 bases and J shed 3 bases, with 7 bases lying between them. CDR1 and CDR2 (germline): MDHEN, SYDVKM. The CDR3 has 11 amino acids. This CDR3 reads CASNTDYEQYF. The CDR3 DNA reads as TGTGCCAGCAATACAGACTACGAGCAGTACTTC.

The rearrangement joins TRBV7-9 to TRBJ1-1; the D is unclear. The CDR3 spans 14 residues. The V gene lost 1 base and the J gene lost 4 bases, with 10 bases spanning the gap. Germline V gene sequence: CDR1 SEHNR, CDR2 FQNEAQ (reference sequence). The CDR3 nucleotides are TGTGCCAGCAGCTTAGATTATGGTATCACTGAAGCTTTCTTT. As protein: CASSLDYGITEAFF.

This clonotype was counted ten times or more. This chain uses TRBV7-8 with TRBJ2-2, with TRBD1 identical over 10 bases. The CDR3 is 15 amino acids. V dropped 6 bases and J dropped 4; count of bases not matched to a gene: 5. CDR1 SGHVS and CDR2 FQNEAQ come from the germline V gene. This CDR3 is CASSTDRGLTGELFF. DNA of the CDR3: TGTGCCAGCAGTACAGACAGGGGGCTCACCGGGGAGCTGTTTTTT.

This rearrangement joins TRBV11-1 to TRBJ2-5; D uncertain. V shed 4 bases and J shed 2 bases, with 11 bases lying between them. CDR1 and CDR2 from the germline V gene are SGHAT and FQDESV (reference sequence). The CDR3 is made up of 14 amino acids. The CDR3 here is CASSSGPKQETQYF. DNA for the CDR3: TGTGCCAGCAGCTCCGGCCCTAAACAAGAGACCCAGTACTTC.